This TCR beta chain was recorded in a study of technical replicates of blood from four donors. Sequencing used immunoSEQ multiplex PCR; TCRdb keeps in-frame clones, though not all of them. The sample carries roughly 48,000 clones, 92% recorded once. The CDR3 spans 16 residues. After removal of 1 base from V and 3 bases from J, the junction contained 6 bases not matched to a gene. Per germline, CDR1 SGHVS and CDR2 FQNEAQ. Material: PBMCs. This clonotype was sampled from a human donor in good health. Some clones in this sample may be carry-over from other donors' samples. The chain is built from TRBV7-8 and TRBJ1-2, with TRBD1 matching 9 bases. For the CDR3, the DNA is TGTGCCAGCAGCTTAGGCCCCCGGGACAGGGACTATGGCTACACCTTC. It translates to CASSLGPRDRDYGYTF.